The following is a TCR beta chain sequence with its context. No cognate antigen has been identified for it. One base away there is no much larger clone; base qualities are not given. V is pared back by 3 bases and J by 0 bases, with 11 bases lying between the germline termini. There are 15 amino acids in the CDR3, from cysteine to phenylalanine inclusive. Only the CDR3 DNA is retained, 45 bases long and in frame from the first base. The germline V gene encodes CDR1 MGHRA and CDR2 YSYEKL. These data come from a study of blood T cells in healthy people across ages (dated by TCRdb to about 2015). Regarding the research as a whole: In model experiments, roughly one uniquely barcoded TCR beta cDNA molecule per two T cells was captured by template switching. For two donors (one aged 18 to 30 and one aged 80 or older), the study analyzed two additional independent replicas of 1 million unique cDNA reads from the same blood draw. Age-related changes in TCR beta repertoire diversity were measured in the study by deep sequencing normalized with unique cDNA molecular identifiers. Four age groups were formed from the donors: young (average approximately 15 years), middle-aged (around 40), aged (around 62) and long-lived (approximately 78). Donors of different ages were randomly distributed across sequencing lanes to avoid experimental bias. The paper's findings and limits, for the study overall: The long-lived group showed more naive CD4+ T cells, fewer expanded clones and increased TCR diversity than the aged group, suggesting age selection. The percentage of naive T cells measured by flow cytometry correlated strongly with observed TCR beta diversity. Observed TCR beta diversity per million T cells fell roughly linearly with age, and a significant reduction was already apparent by age about 36. Estimates of total diversity from one million sequenced T cells were regarded as lower bounds and underestimates. Because the CMV infection status of the donors was unknown, age-related changes in expanded clonotypes may potentially have been confounded. Bulk unsorted PBMC profiling prevented conclusive comparison of naive and antigen-experienced compartments.

Preparation of the library involved 5' RACE. Sequencing used an Illumina HiSeq 2500. A second PCR of about 6 to 11 cycles was performed with a sample-barcoded 5' primer and a J-beta primer mix. Each TCR beta cDNA molecule received a unique molecular identifier from a template-switch 5' adaptor carrying 12 random nucleotides. Each sample yielded at least 2.5 million CDR3-containing paired-end reads. The Mint cDNA synthesis kit, primed by a TRBC-specific oligonucleotide, was used to synthesize first-strand cDNA from all RNA. After uracil-DNA glycosylase treatment, a first 18-cycle PCR used universal primers M1SS and BC2_uni_R on all cDNA. In the original analysis: For normalization, 1 million high-quality reads, each with a distinct molecular identifier, were randomly selected from each sample. Reads with shared molecular identifiers were discarded instead of being binned into consensus sequences. CDR3 identification, clonotype clustering and error correction used MiTCR with a Q25 quality threshold and the strictest error-elimination algorithm. A nonparametric unseen species model with Euler transformation was used to estimate lower-bound total TCR beta diversity. The raw public reads went through TCRdb reprocessing: fastp at Q25, MiXCR clone calling, in-frame beta chains kept. Here each entry gathers all rows of one CDR3 protein and keeps the most common genes and DNA. In this record, the V and J calls reflect TCRdb's handling and not the investigators' own analysis. The sample yields about 1.5 million distinct CDR3 sequences; roughly 43% were counted once. The top ten hold under 5% of the sample.

Systemically healthy Caucasian individuals from Russia, some 38 in total and aged roughly 6 to 95 years, were included as donors. Approximately 9 milliliters of peripheral blood were collected from each donor into EDTA-treated Vacutainer tubes. Ficoll-Paque density-gradient centrifugation was used to isolate PBMCs, with at least 6.5 million per sample. Total RNA, at least 6 micrograms per sample, was extracted from PBMCs with Trizol reagent. For every donor, an aliquot of PBMCs went through flow cytometry to measure the percentages of naive CD45RAhigh/CD27high T cells. The specimen sequenced was blood. The sequence joins TRBV4-1 to TRBJ1-2, with the D gene not clear enough to name. The receptor was isolated from a woman aged 18-29 years in good health. The CDR3 sequence is CASSHPDGTNYGYTF. The nucleotides are TGCGCCAGCAGCCACCCGGACGGGACTAACTATGGCTACACCTTC.